This TCR beta chain was found in a study of T cell responses to AZD1222 COVID-19 vaccine. Data came from immunoSEQ multiplex PCR; TCRdb stores just in-frame clones and leaves some out. The sample consists of about 150,000 clones, 75% to 90% of them appearing once. The V segment lost 5 bases and the J segment 3 bases; nucleotides outside the gene matches: 5. The CDR3 spans 14 residues. CDR1 is SEHNR, CDR2 FQNEAQ, per germline (reference sequence). The sequencing used peripheral blood, collected after recovery from COVID-19. The chain is built from TRBV7-9 and TRBJ2-7; 9 positions match TRBD1. The clonotype comes from an adult who had recovered from COVID-19. CDR3 in DNA: TGTGCCAGCAGCAACCGGGACAGGGACTACGAGCAGTACTTC. It yields the protein CASSNRDRDYEQYF.